One and the same sample provided the 10 T cell receptor beta chains below, sequenced in a study of T cell clones after liver transplantation. Some clones are missing from TCRdb's copy, which holds only in-frame ones; the method was immunoSEQ multiplex PCR. The top ten clones hold 0.8% to 1% of a sample with approximately 100,000 clones, approximately 78% of them seen once. The starting material was CD4+ T cells from blood, obtained before liver transplant. The receptor set was obtained from a human donor who received a liver transplant.

This clone has just a few counts. The rearrangement uses TRBV7-8 and TRBJ2-4, with 10 nucleotides matching TRBD2. With V trimmed by 3 bases and J by 7 bases, 6 bases remained unmatched. The CDR3 length is 15 residues. Germline CDR1 is SGHVS and CDR2 is FQNEAQ. In nucleotides, the CDR3 is TGTGCCAGCAGCTTCCTTAGCGGGGGGACGAACATTCAGTACTTC. The encoded protein is CASSFLSGGTNIQYF.

This clone was seen just once. V usage is TRBV2 and J usage is TRBJ1-4; tentative D call: TRBD1 (5 bases). Trimming pared 7 bases from V and 0 bases from J, leaving 9 bases between. Germline CDR1 SNHLY, CDR2 FYNNEI. The CDR3 is 14 residues long. The CDR3 region is CASKGDATNEKLFF. CDR3 DNA sequence: TGTGCCAGCAAAGGGGATGCAACTAATGAAAAACTGTTTTTT.

The rearrangement uses TRBV29-1 and TRBJ2-3, with TRBD2 matching over 8 bases. CDR3 size: 16 residues. Germline-derived CDR1 and CDR2 are SQVTM and ANQGSEA. Losses at the gene ends were 5 bases for V and 2 bases for J; bases not matched to a gene: 12. CDR3 sequence reads: CSVRRWSGGSTDTQYF. The CDR3, as DNA: TGCAGCGTTAGAAGGTGGAGCGGGGGCTCCACAGATACGCAGTATTTT.

The chain joins TRBV4-2 to TRBJ2-5; TRBD1 matches 7 bases. The germline V gene encodes CDR1 LGHNA and CDR2 YNFKEQ. This CDR3 has 15 amino acids. Germline trimming cut 3 bases from V and 2 bases from J; bases unmatched to any gene: 6. The CDR3 DNA reads as TGTGCCAGCAGCCATCGCAGGGACAGTCAAGAGACCCAGTACTTC. This sequence encodes CASSHRRDSQETQYF.

The chain joins TRBV13 to TRBJ1-1; no reliable D call. The CDR3 runs to 17 residues. The V and J ends lost 2 bases and 1 base respectively, with 17 bases between them. Germline assignment: CDR1 PRHDT and CDR2 FYEKMQ (reference sequence). The CDR3 region has the DNA TGTGCCAGCAGCTTAAGTCTGGGTTCGGGAACGAACACTGAAGCTTTCTTT. Translated, it gives CASSLSLGSGTNTEAFF. The full variable domain, with the rest looked up from reference TRBV13 and TRBJ1-1, is AAGVIQSPRHLIKEKRETATLKCYPIPRHDTVYWYQQGPGQDPQFLISFYEKMQSDKGSIPDRFSAQQFSDYHSELNMSSLELGDSALYFCASSLSLGSGTNTEAFFGQGTRLTVV.

In its sample, this clone was seen once. The V call is TRBV27, the J call TRBJ1-5; D not certain. Per the germline V gene, CDR1 is MNHEY and CDR2 is SMNVEV (reference sequence). The CDR3 is made up of 14 amino acids. Trimming took 4 bases from V and 0 from J, leaving 7 bases between them. The CDR3 DNA reads as TGTGCCAGCAGTTCACGTAGTAGCAATCAGCCCCAGCATTTT. This gives the protein CASSSRSSNQPQHF.

This clone has just a few counts. The chain carries TRBV10-2 and TRBJ1-5; 10 nucleotides agree with TRBD1. The CDR3 runs 15 residues. The germline gives CDR1 WSHSY, CDR2 SAAADI. The trim removed 4 bases at V and 8 bases at J, leaving 8 bases unmatched. The CDR3 protein is CASSATGTGDEPQHF. As DNA, the CDR3 is TGCGCCAGCAGTGCTACCGGGACAGGGGATGAGCCCCAGCATTTT.

The chain couples TRBV5-5 to TRBJ1-3; 8 bases are shared with TRBD1. Germline V gives CDR1 SGHKS, CDR2 YYEKEE (reference sequence). The junction had 6 bases not matched to a gene; V was cut back by 4 bases and J by 0 bases. The length of the CDR3 is 16 residues. CDR3 residues: CASSPGQGGSGNTIYF. The CDR3 nucleotides read TGTGCCAGCAGCCCCGGACAGGGCGGCTCTGGAAACACCATATATTTT.

This clone has just one count. This rearrangement joins TRBV6-5 to TRBJ1-2; D might be TRBD1 (5 bases). Germline V gives CDR1 MNHEY, CDR2 SVGAGI. V was cut by 8 bases and J by 6 bases, with 7 bases left in between. CDR3 size: 10 residues. The CDR3 DNA is TGTGCCAGCCTAGGGGATGGCTACACCTTC. Protein sequence: CASLGDGYTF.

The chain carries TRBV20-1 and TRBJ2-5; no definite D call. Germline loops: CDR1 DFQATT, CDR2 SNEGSKA (reference sequence). Trimming took 3 bases from V and 3 from J, leaving 5 bases between them. The CDR3 loop spans 11 amino acids. CDR3 sequence reads: CSASLKETQYF. CDR3 DNA sequence: TGCAGTGCTAGTTTGAAAGAGACCCAGTACTTC.